This T cell receptor (beta chain) emerged from a study of blood T cell repertoires in COVID-19. Whole-study context: The cDNA or gDNA used as material had been derived from T cells, B-cell-depleted T cells, or PBMCs.

Source study methods: From reference gene primer amplification, estimates of nucleated cell counts were derived. This table comes from immunoSEQ multiplex PCR, and its TCRdb copy is limited to in-frame clones, with some not included. D and trimming were read from the DNA, whereas the V and J calls and clone size are those reported in that table. The sample lists around 300,000 clones; about 87% were seen once. This CDR3 contains 16 residues. Germline loops: CDR1 ENHRY, CDR2 SYGVKD. V lost 5 bases to trimming and J lost 0 bases; unmatched junction nucleotides: 10. Enrolled through a virtual design, the participants were between 18 and 89 years of age and came from roughly 22 US areas.

The clonotype was recovered from a man aged 25 to 45 who had recovered from COVID-19. The chain combines TRBV10-3 with TRBJ2-7, with TRBD2 matching over 7 bases. Input material: PBMCs or T cells enriched from blood (not recorded which). The CDR3 spells CAISPPLGGSSYEQYF. The DNA of the CDR3 is TGTGCCATCAGTCCACCCCTGGGGGGGAGCTCCTACGAGCAGTACTTC.